These 24 T cell receptor beta chains share one sample of origin, sequenced in a study of radiotherapy plus CTLA-4 blockade in lung cancer. Clones were read by immunoSEQ multiplex PCR, and TCRdb kept only the in-frame ones, dropping some. There are 95,000 to 150,000 clones in the sample; more than 80% occur only once, and roughly 7% lies in the top ten. Sequencing used peripheral blood, obtained from a patient treated with radiotherapy plus ipilimumab. Every receptor here comes from a human donor with non-small cell lung cancer that progressed on radiotherapy plus ipilimumab.

As for this clone: The junction and the germline gene differ at one end; a read error may be behind it. The V and J genes are TRBV7-7 and TRBJ2-3; 12 positions match TRBD2. Per germline, CDR1 SSHAT and CDR2 FNYEAQ (reference sequence). This CDR3 comprises 16 residues. CDR3 nucleotides: TGTGCTAGCAGCCCCAGACTAGCGGGAGACACAGATACGCAGTATTTT. Residues: CASSPRLAGDTDTQYF. The whole variable domain, filled in from reference TRBV7-7 and TRBJ2-3, reads GAGVSQSPRYKVTKRGQDVTLRCDPISSHATLYWYQQALGQGPEFLTYFNYEAQPDKSGLPSDRFSAERPEGSISTLTIQRTEQRDSAMYRCASSPRLAGDTDTQYFGPGTRLTVL.

The J gene is TRBJ1-1, the V gene TRBV6-6; 9 bases are shared with TRBD1. From germline, CDR1 is MNHNY and CDR2 SVGAGI (reference sequence). CDR3 length equals 15 residues. The V gene end was trimmed by 5 bases and the J gene end by 0 bases; junction bases not matched to a gene: 4. CDR3 nucleotide sequence: TGTGCCAGCAGTCCCGGACAGGGGATGAACACTGAAGCTTTCTTT. The encoded protein is CASSPGQGMNTEAFF.

The rearrangement links TRBV9 to TRBJ1-3, with TRBD1 as a possible D gene (6 bases). The V end was cut by 2 bases, the J end by 1 base, with 16 bases between. The germline V gene has CDR1 SGDLS and CDR2 YYNGEE. The CDR3 contains 17 residues. The chain's CDR3 is CASSVGPGGTSGNTIYF. In DNA form, the CDR3 reads TGTGCCAGCAGCGTTGGCCCCGGGGGGACATCTGGAAACACCATATATTTT. Drawing the rest from reference TRBV9 and TRBJ1-3, the complete variable domain is DSGVTQTPKHLITATGQRVTLRCSPRSGDLSVYWYQQSLDQGLQFLIQYYNGEERAKGNILERFSAQQFPDLHSELNLSSLELGDSALYFCASSVGPGGTSGNTIYFGEGSWLTVV.

The J gene is TRBJ2-1, the V gene TRBV5-1, with TRBD2 matching over 11 bases. The CDR3 sequence is 14 residues long. The ends lost 5 bases at V and 8 bases at J; junction bases unmatched: 6. The germline V gene has CDR1 SGHRS and CDR2 YFSETQ. Written as DNA, the CDR3 is TGCGCCAGCAGGATAGCGGGAGGGCCGTATGAGCAGTTCTTC. Translation gives CASRIAGGPYEQFF.

The chain has TRBV7-3 and TRBJ2-6, with 9 bases identical to TRBD2. V gave up 5 bases and J gave up 2 bases; unmatched junction bases: 13. The CDR3 spans 19 residues. Germline CDR1 is SGHTA and CDR2 is FQGTGA. This CDR3 is CASSVLAGRGSAGANVLTF. CDR3 bases: TGTGCCAGCAGCGTTCTAGCGGGGCGGGGTTCGGCTGGGGCCAACGTCCTGACTTTC. Using reference TRBV7-3 and TRBJ2-6 for the parts outside the CDR3, the full variable domain is GAGVSQTPSNKVTEKGKYVELRCDPISGHTALYWYRQSLGQGPEFLIYFQGTGAADDSGLPNDRFFAVRPEGSVSTLKIQRTERGDSAVYLCASSVLAGRGSAGANVLTFGAGSRLTVL.

This clone appeared once. The chain carries TRBV29-1 and TRBJ2-5; D remains unclear. Germline CDR1 and CDR2: SQVTM and ANQGSEA. The CDR3 loop spans 15 amino acids. Trimming removed 5 bases at V and 3 bases at J, with 19 bases between. The CDR3 reads CSVNPVVGPKETQYF. The CDR3 DNA is TGCAGCGTTAACCCGGTAGTCGGGCCGAAAGAGACCCAGTACTTC. Full variable domain (remainder filled in from reference TRBV29-1 and TRBJ2-5): SAVISQKPSRDICQRGTSLTIQCQVDSQVTMMFWYRQQPGQSLTLIATANQGSEATYESGFVIDKFPISRPNLTFSTLTVSNMSPEDSSIYLCSVNPVVGPKETQYFGPGTRLLVL.

This sequence joins TRBV30 and TRBJ1-4, with D unclear. Looked up from germline, CDR1 is GTSNPN and CDR2 is SVGIG (reference sequence). Trimming left V 0 bases short and J 8 bases short, with 4 bases between. The CDR3 runs 11 residues. In DNA, the CDR3 is TGTGCCTGGAGTGTGCGAGAAAAACTGTTTTTT. It encodes CAWSVREKLFF.

The chain employs TRBV5-1 and TRBJ2-3; D is uncertain. Germline V gives CDR1 SGHRS, CDR2 YFSETQ. CDR3 length equals 13 residues. Trimming shortened V by 7 bases and J by 2 bases, and 11 bases separated the two germline ends. The CDR3 nucleotides are TGCGCCAGCCGCCCTGGCCTCACAGATACGCAGTATTTT. Its protein is CASRPGLTDTQYF.

The chain recombines TRBV6-5 with TRBJ2-7; TRBD1 might be the D (6 bases). The CDR3 length is 13 residues. The ends were cut back, 6 bases at V and 6 bases at J, with 15 bases in the middle. CDR1 MNHEY and CDR2 SVGAGI come from the germline V gene. The CDR3 DNA sequence: TGTGCCAGCAGCAAGAGGACAGTTCGCGAGCAGTACTTC. Translated, it gives CASSKRTVREQYF.

V usage is TRBV4-1 and J usage is TRBJ2-7; TRBD2 matches 13 bases. V trimming: 4 bases; J trimming: 0 bases; junction bases outside the gene matches: 3. The CDR3 contains 16 residues. Germline CDR1 MGHRA, CDR2 YSYEKL. The CDR3 is CASSRWTSGSSYEQYF. The DNA for the CDR3 is TGCGCCAGCAGCCGCTGGACTAGCGGGAGCTCCTACGAGCAGTACTTC.

In this sample, this clone turned up a few times. The chain couples TRBV27 to TRBJ1-5; D uncertain. The CDR3 contains 12 residues. Between the trimmed V and J ends, which lost 4 bases and 7 bases, there was a span of 8 bases. The germline V gene encodes CDR1 MNHEY and CDR2 SMNVEV (reference sequence). The DNA of the CDR3 is TGTGCCAGCAGTTCCCCCGGGCAGCCCCAGCATTTT. It codes for CASSSPGQPQHF.

V gene TRBV4-1 combines with J gene TRBJ2-3, with D possibly TRBD2 on 5 matching bases. Trimming removed 4 bases from V and 1 base from J, with 15 bases in between. Per the germline V gene, CDR1 is MGHRA and CDR2 is YSYEKL. This CDR3 comprises 16 residues. The CDR3 loop reads CASSRLGGVGTDTQYF. As DNA, the CDR3 is TGCGCCAGCAGCCGCCTCGGAGGAGTTGGCACAGATACGCAGTATTTT.

The gene calls are TRBV2 and TRBJ1-2; maybe TRBD1 (6 bases). Germline assignment: CDR1 SNHLY and CDR2 FYNNEI. The V end was cut by 7 bases, the J end by 0 bases, with 9 bases between. There are 13 residues in the CDR3. The CDR3 DNA reads TGTGCCAGCAACGGACAGTCTAACTATGGCTACACCTTC. Protein: CASNGQSNYGYTF.

V usage is TRBV14 and J usage is TRBJ1-1, with D possibly TRBD1 on 5 matching bases. Germline V CDR1 and CDR2: SGHDN, FVKESK. Trimming took 4 bases from V and 1 from J, leaving 10 bases between them. This CDR3 has 14 amino acids. CDR3 sequence reads: CASSLLRGNTEAFF. CDR3 DNA sequence: TGTGCCAGCAGCCTTCTGAGGGGGAACACTGAAGCTTTCTTT. Full variable domain (rest looked up from reference TRBV14 and TRBJ1-1): EAGVTQFPSHSVIEKGQTVTLRCDPISGHDNLYWYRRVMGKEIKFLLHFVKESKQDESGMPNNRFLAERTGGTYSTLKVQPAELEDSGVYFCASSLLRGNTEAFFGQGTRLTVV.

The genes are TRBV20-1 and TRBJ2-1; maybe TRBD2 (6 bases). This CDR3 region has 11 residues. Germline assignment: CDR1 DFQATT and CDR2 SNEGSKA (reference sequence). With 1 base removed from V and 10 bases from J, the gap between germline ends came to 8 bases. The CDR3 is CSARAGLEQFF. CDR3 nucleotides: TGCAGTGCTAGAGCGGGACTCGAGCAGTTCTTC.

V is TRBV5-1 and J is TRBJ2-3, with unresolved D. This CDR3 is 12 amino acids long. V lost 1 base and J lost 6, with 6 bases in between. Per the germline V gene, CDR1 is SGHRS and CDR2 is YFSETQ. The CDR3 protein is CASSLNGDTQYF. As DNA, the CDR3 is TGCGCCAGCAGCTTGAACGGGGATACGCAGTATTTT.

The V call is TRBV25-1, the J call TRBJ1-2; no firm D call. The CDR3 contains 13 residues. Germline CDR1 reads MGHDK; CDR2 reads SYGVNS. The V and J ends lost 4 bases and 4 bases respectively, with 10 bases between them. CDR3 sequence reads: CASSASMGYGYTF. CDR3 DNA sequence: TGTGCCAGCAGTGCCAGCATGGGCTATGGCTACACCTTC.

The V gene is TRBV7-9, the J gene TRBJ1-2; D may be TRBD1 (5 bases). Germline CDR1 reads SEHNR; CDR2 reads FQNEAQ (reference sequence). CDR3 length: 16 amino acids. Trimming shortened V by 5 bases and J by 6 bases, and 22 bases separated the two germline ends. CDR3 sequence (DNA): TGTGCCAGCAGCCCCGTTTTAAGTTGGAGGGGAGATGGCTACACCTTC. Its protein product is CASSPVLSWRGDGYTF.

A note on this clone: An end of the junction differs from the germline gene, which may be a read error. CDR3 amino acids: CASSPGTSGSVYGQYF. CDR3 nucleotide sequence: TGTGCCAGTAGTCCCGGGACTAGCGGGAGTGTCTACGGGCAGTACTTC. V and J are TRBV19 and TRBJ2-7; 14 bases map to TRBD2. Germline V gene data show CDR1 as LNHDA and CDR2 as SQIVND (reference sequence). The CDR3 runs to 16 residues.

The gene calls are TRBV7-2 and TRBJ2-1; TRBD2 is a possible D gene (6 bases). Between the trimmed V and J ends, which lost 5 bases and 7 bases, there was a span of 15 bases. The CDR3 covers 14 residues. Looked up from germline, CDR1 is SGHTA and CDR2 is FQGNSA. CDR3 nucleotides: TGTGCCAGCAGCCTCGACCTAGGGAGGAATGAGCAGTTCTTC. Translating gives CASSLDLGRNEQFF.

V and J are TRBV27 and TRBJ1-4; possible D gene TRBD1, 6 bases. This CDR3 region has 14 residues. Germline lookup yields CDR1 MNHEY and CDR2 SMNVEV (reference sequence). V was pared by 3 bases and J by 8 bases, with 13 bases between. CDR3 loop: CASSLRGASEKLFF. The CDR3 nucleotides are TGTGCCAGCAGTTTGAGGGGGGCTAGCGAAAAACTGTTTTTT.

This chain connects TRBV19 to TRBJ2-2; a possible D gene is TRBD2 (5 bases). The CDR3 sequence is 14 residues long. Germline-derived CDR1 and CDR2 are LNHDA and SQIVND (reference sequence). V was shortened by 8 bases and J by 2 bases, with 12 bases between the two germline ends. CDR3 in amino acids: CASGGLYNTGELFF. CDR3 bases: TGTGCCAGTGGAGGACTTTACAACACCGGGGAGCTGTTTTTT. The full variable domain, rest sourced from reference TRBV19 and TRBJ2-2, is DGGITQSPKYLFRKEGQNVTLSCEQNLNHDAMYWYRQDPGQGLRLIYYSQIVNDFQKGDIAEGYSVSREKKESFPLTVTSAQKNPTAFYLCASGGLYNTGELFFGEGSRLTVL.

This clone was recorded once. The chain is built from TRBV6-1 and TRBJ1-1; D is unclear. Germline loops: CDR1 MNHNS, CDR2 SASEGT. There are 13 residues in the CDR3. The V and J ends lost 6 bases and 0 bases respectively, with 8 bases between them. CDR3 residues: CASSPIMNTEAFF. The CDR3 region has the DNA TGTGCCAGCAGCCCGATAATGAACACTGAAGCTTTCTTT.

The DNA of the CDR3 is TGTGCCAGCAGCCTGACCGGGACAGTCTATGGCTACACCTTC. As protein: CASSLTGTVYGYTF. The chain has TRBV7-2 and TRBJ1-2; 7 positions agree with TRBD1. The CDR3 sequence is 14 residues long. Germline loops: CDR1 SGHTA, CDR2 FQGNSA. Trimming took 5 bases from V and 4 from J; bases not matched to a gene: 7. Complete variable domain (other parts from reference TRBV7-2 and TRBJ1-2): GAGVSQSPSNKVTEKGKDVELRCDPISGHTALYWYRQSLGQGLEFLIYFQGNSAPDKSGLPSDRFSAERTGGSVSTLTIQRTQQEDSAVYLCASSLTGTVYGYTFGSGTRLTVV.